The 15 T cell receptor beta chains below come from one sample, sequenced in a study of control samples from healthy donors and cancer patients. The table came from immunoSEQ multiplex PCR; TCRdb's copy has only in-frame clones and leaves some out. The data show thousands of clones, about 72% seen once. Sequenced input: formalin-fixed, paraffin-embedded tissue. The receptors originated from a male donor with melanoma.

Here the CDR3 DNA reads TGTGCCAGCAGCTTAGCCGGTGCTAGCGGGAATGAGCAGTTCTTC. Residues: CASSLAGASGNEQFF. V gene TRBV11-2 combines with J gene TRBJ2-1; the match to TRBD2 covers 8 bases. The V gene end was trimmed by 1 base and the J gene end by 7 bases; junction bases not matched to a gene: 6. Germline V gene sequence: CDR1 SGHAT, CDR2 FQNNGV. This CDR3 comprises 15 residues. The whole variable domain, filled in from reference TRBV11-2 and TRBJ2-1, reads EAGVAQSPRYKIIEKRQSVAFWCNPISGHATLYWYQQILGQGPKLLIQFQNNGVVDDSQLPKDRFSAERLKGVDSTLKIQPAKLEDSAVYLCASSLAGASGNEQFFGPGTRLTVL.

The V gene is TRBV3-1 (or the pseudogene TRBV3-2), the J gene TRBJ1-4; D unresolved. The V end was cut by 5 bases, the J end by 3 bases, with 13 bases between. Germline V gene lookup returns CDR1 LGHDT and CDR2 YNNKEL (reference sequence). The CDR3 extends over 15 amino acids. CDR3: CASSSGPGANEKLFF. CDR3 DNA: TGTGCCAGCAGCTCGGGCCCTGGGGCTAATGAAAAACTGTTTTTT.

The CDR3 sequence: CASSLDALAGPGEQYF. The CDR3, as DNA: TGTGCCAGCAGCTTAGACGCACTAGCGGGGCCCGGGGAGCAGTACTTC. The chain employs TRBV11-3 and TRBJ2-7; TRBD2 matches at 10 bases. With 0 bases clipped from V and 7 bases from J, the junction kept 9 bases outside the gene matches. Germline CDR1 SGHNT, CDR2 YENEEA. The CDR3 runs to 16 residues.

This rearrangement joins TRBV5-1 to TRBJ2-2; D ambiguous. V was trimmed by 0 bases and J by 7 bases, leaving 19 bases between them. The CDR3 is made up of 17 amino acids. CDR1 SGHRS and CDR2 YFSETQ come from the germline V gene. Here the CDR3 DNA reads TGCGCCAGCAGCTTGGCTTTGTCGGTCGGGTTTTTCGGGGAGCTGTTTTTT. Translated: CASSLALSVGFFGELFF.

CDR3 coding DNA: TGCAGCGTTGAAGGGCAGTTGAACACTGAAGCTTTCTTT. Its protein is CSVEGQLNTEAFF. The rearrangement links TRBV29-1 to TRBJ1-1; D unclear. V lost 1 base to trimming and J lost 0 bases, with 6 bases between them. The CDR3 loop spans 13 amino acids. Germline loops: CDR1 SQVTM, CDR2 ANQGSEA.

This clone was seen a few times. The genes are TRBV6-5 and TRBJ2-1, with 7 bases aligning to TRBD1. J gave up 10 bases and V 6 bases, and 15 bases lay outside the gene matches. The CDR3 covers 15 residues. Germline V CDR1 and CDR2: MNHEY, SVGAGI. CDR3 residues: CASRGEGQRTWEQFF. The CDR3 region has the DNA TGTGCCAGCAGGGGAGAGGGACAGAGGACATGGGAGCAGTTCTTC.

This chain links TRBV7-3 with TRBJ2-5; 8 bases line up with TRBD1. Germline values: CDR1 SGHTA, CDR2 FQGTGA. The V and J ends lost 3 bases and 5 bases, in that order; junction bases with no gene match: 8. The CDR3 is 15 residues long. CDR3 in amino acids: CASSLRTGSWETQYF. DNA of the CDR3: TGTGCCAGCAGCTTGCGGACAGGGTCTTGGGAGACCCAGTACTTC.

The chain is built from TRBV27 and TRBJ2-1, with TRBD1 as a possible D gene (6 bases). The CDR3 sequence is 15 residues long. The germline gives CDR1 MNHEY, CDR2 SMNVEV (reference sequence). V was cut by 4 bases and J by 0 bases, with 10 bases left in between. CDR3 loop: CASSYGQSSYNEQFF. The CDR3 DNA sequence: TGTGCCAGCAGTTACGGACAGAGCTCCTACAATGAGCAGTTCTTC.

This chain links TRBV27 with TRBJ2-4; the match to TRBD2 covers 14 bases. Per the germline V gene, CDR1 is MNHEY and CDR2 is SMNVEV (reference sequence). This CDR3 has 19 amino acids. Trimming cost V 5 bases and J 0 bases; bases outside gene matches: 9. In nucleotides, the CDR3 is TGTGCCAGCAGTCCTTCTCCGGGACTAGCGGGAGTAGCCAAAAACATTCAGTACTTC. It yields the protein CASSPSPGLAGVAKNIQYF.

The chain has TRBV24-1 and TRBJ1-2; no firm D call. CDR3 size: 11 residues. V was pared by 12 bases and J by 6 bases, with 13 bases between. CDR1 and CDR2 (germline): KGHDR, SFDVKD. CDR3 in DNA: TGTGCCCCAGGACGTACCGATGGCTACACCTTC. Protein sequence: CAPGRTDGYTF.

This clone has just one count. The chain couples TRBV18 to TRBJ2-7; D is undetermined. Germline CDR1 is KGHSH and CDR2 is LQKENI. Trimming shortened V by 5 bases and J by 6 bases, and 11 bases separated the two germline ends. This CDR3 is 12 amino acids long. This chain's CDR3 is CASSAVRSEQYF. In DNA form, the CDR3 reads TGTGCCAGCTCAGCAGTCCGGAGCGAGCAGTACTTC.

The CDR3 DNA sequence: TGCGCCAGCAGCCCAGGGGGCCCTGGAAACACCATATATTTT. Translating gives CASSPGGPGNTIYF. V is TRBV5-1 and J is TRBJ1-3, with TRBD1 identical over 8 bases. The CDR3 consists of 14 residues. CDR1 and CDR2 (germline): SGHRS, YFSETQ. Trimming took 4 bases from V and 2 from J; bases not matched to a gene: 2.

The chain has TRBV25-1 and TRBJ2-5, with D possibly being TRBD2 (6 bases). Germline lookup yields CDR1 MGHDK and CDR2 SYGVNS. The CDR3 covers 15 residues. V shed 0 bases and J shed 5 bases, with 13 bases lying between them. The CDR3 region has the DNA TGTGCCAGCAGTGAATATCGGGTGGGGAGGGAGACCCAGTACTTC. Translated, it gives CASSEYRVGRETQYF.

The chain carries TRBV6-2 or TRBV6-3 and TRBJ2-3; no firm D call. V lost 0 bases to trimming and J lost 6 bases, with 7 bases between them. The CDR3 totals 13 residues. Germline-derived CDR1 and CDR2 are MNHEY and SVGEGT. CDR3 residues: CASSYSGVDTQYF. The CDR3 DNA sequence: TGTGCCAGCAGTTACTCGGGCGTGGATACGCAGTATTTT.

CDR3 region: CASSQAGISYNEQFF. CDR3 DNA sequence: TGTGCCAGCAGCCAAGCAGGTATCTCCTACAATGAGCAGTTCTTC. The V and J genes are TRBV3-1 (or the pseudogene TRBV3-2) and TRBJ2-1, with D unclear. V dropped 1 base and J dropped 0 bases, with 7 bases sitting between them. Germline CDR1 LGHDT, CDR2 YNNKEL (reference sequence). CDR3 length: 15 residues.